The TCR beta chain under discussion was sequenced for a study of cytomegalovirus exposure and HLA in healthy donors. Vbeta (60) and Jbeta (13) primers were used in the PCR. The protocol was immunoSEQ multiplex PCR, while the TCRdb copy is restricted to in-frame clones and leaves out a portion. The repertoire holds 100,000 or so clones, around 78% seen once, with around 4.6% in the top ten. V lost 3 bases to trimming and J lost 6 bases; unmatched junction nucleotides: 7. This CDR3 is 16 amino acids long. CDR1 is SGHNT and CDR2 is YENEEA in the germline V gene. The source of this sequence is a woman between 40 and 50 years old in good health and CMV-seropositive. The chain employs TRBV11-3 and TRBJ2-2; 10 nucleotides agree with TRBD2. The sample consisted of PBMCs. CDR3 nucleotide sequence: TGTGCCAGCAGCTTTCGGACTAGCGGTATCCCCGGGGAGCTGTTTTTT. It is translated as CASSFRTSGIPGELFF.